Below are 10 T cell receptor beta chains sequenced from a single sample in a study of Graves' ophthalmopathy and Graves' hyperthyroidism. TCR beta CDR3 amplification used RNA transcripts. HTBI primers were used in a first-round RT-PCR, which preceded a second-round multiplex PCR. TCRdb ran MiXCR on the multiplex PCR reads and lists one entry per CDR3 protein. The repertoire holds around 600,000 distinct CDR3 sequences, with about two fifths as singletons. The sample taken for sequencing was peripheral blood. The receptors were gathered from an adult man with Graves' ophthalmopathy.

This clonotype was observed many times. The V and J genes are TRBV2 and TRBJ1-2; D gene unclear. The V and J ends lost 3 bases and 5 bases respectively, with 13 bases between them. The CDR3 length is 14 residues. Per the germline V gene, CDR1 is SNHLY and CDR2 is FYNNEI. CDR3 DNA sequence: TGTGCCAGCAGTGACGTCGGAACTATGTATGGCTACACCTTC. Protein sequence: CASSDVGTMYGYTF.

This clonotype was picked up many times. The chain couples TRBV25-1 to TRBJ2-7; TRBD1 matches 10 bases. Per the germline V gene, CDR1 is MGHDK and CDR2 is SYGVNS. The junction had 7 bases not matched to a gene; V was cut back by 5 bases and J by 3 bases. This CDR3 comprises 15 residues. The CDR3 DNA sequence: TGTGCCAGCAGTAGAGGGACAGGGGTTTTCTACGAGCAGTACTTC. Its protein is CASSRGTGVFYEQYF.

This clonotype was seen more than once but under ten times. The chain has TRBV27 and TRBJ2-7, with unresolved D. CDR1 is MNHEY and CDR2 is SMNVEV in the germline V gene (reference sequence). Trimming removed 0 bases from V and 1 base from J, with 10 bases in between. The CDR3 length is 15 residues. CDR3 region: CASSLSNPASYEQYF. CDR3 in DNA: TGTGCCAGCAGTTTATCGAATCCGGCTTCCTACGAGCAGTACTTC.

The table lists this clonotype with many counts. This chain uses TRBV19 with TRBJ2-7; 9 nucleotides align to TRBD1. V shed 6 bases, J shed 5 bases, and the junction held 8 bases outside the gene matches. CDR3 length: 14 amino acids. In germline, CDR1 is LNHDA, CDR2 SQIVND (reference sequence). CDR3 sequence: CASSQDRGTHEQYF. The DNA for the CDR3 is TGTGCCAGTAGCCAGGACAGGGGAACCCACGAGCAGTACTTC. The full variable domain, rest sourced from reference TRBV19 and TRBJ2-7, is DGGITQSPKYLFRKEGQNVTLSCEQNLNHDAMYWYRQDPGQGLRLIYYSQIVNDFQKGDIAEGYSVSREKKESFPLTVTSAQKNPTAFYLCASSQDRGTHEQYFGPGTRLTVT.

This clonotype turned up a few times. The rearrangement uses TRBV10-3 and TRBJ1-2; D unresolved. Germline CDR1 is ENHRY and CDR2 is SYGVKD. Trimming pared 10 bases from V and 5 bases from J, leaving 17 bases between. The CDR3 spans 13 residues. In DNA, the CDR3 is TGTGCCAGCAGCCAAGATATAGGGTATGGCTACACCTTC. Amino acids: CASSQDIGYGYTF.

The table lists this clonotype with many counts. The V call is TRBV7-8, the J call TRBJ1-5; 7 nucleotides line up with TRBD1. Germline CDR1 reads SGHVS; CDR2 reads FQNEAQ. The length of the CDR3 is 13 residues. V was pared by 5 bases and J by 10 bases, with 8 bases of the junction left unmatched. In DNA, the CDR3 is TGTGCCAGCAGCCCCGACAGGGAGGGACCCCAGCATTTT. It yields the protein CASSPDREGPQHF.

This clonotype turned up a few times. Being one base from a much bigger clone, this may be a read error. The rearrangement joins TRBV19 to TRBJ2-6; D is undetermined. V was clipped by 6 bases and J by 0 bases, with 12 bases between them. The germline V gene encodes CDR1 LNHDA and CDR2 SQIVND (reference sequence). The CDR3 spans 16 residues. The CDR3 bases are TGTGCCAGTAGCCCTTTGTTGGGCTCTGGGGCCAACGTCCTGACTTTC. Translated, it gives CASSPLLGSGANVLTF.

V is TRBV5-1 and J is TRBJ2-7, with D possibly TRBD2 on 5 matching bases. Germline CDR1 and CDR2: SGHRS and YFSETQ. V gave up 1 base and J gave up 5 bases, with 16 bases separating them. The CDR3 totals 15 residues. The CDR3 DNA follows: TGCGCCAGCAGCTTGTGGGGATCTAGCCAGGACGAGCAGTACTTC. Its protein is CASSLWGSSQDEQYF.

This clonotype was observed once. The chain couples TRBV9 to TRBJ1-2; no reliable D call. The CDR3 is made up of 15 amino acids. The V gene's germline CDR1 is SGDLS and CDR2 YYNGEE. The V end lost 4 bases, the J end lost 4 bases, and 17 bases lay between the germline ends. The CDR3 reads CASSPLQAGSYGYTF. The DNA of the CDR3 is TGTGCCAGCAGCCCCCTTCAGGCTGGGAGCTATGGCTACACCTTC.

CDR3 protein: CSARRLAGAYEQYF. The CDR3 bases are TGCAGTGCTAGACGGCTAGCGGGAGCTTACGAGCAGTACTTC. The J gene is TRBJ2-7, the V gene TRBV20-1; 10 bases align to TRBD2. This CDR3 is built from 14 residues. Trimming at V came to 2 bases and at J to 4 bases, leaving 5 bases not matched to a gene. Germline CDR1 and CDR2: DFQATT and SNEGSKA (reference sequence).